The 26 T cell receptor beta chains in this list originate from one sample, sequenced in a study of T cell responses to AZD1222 COVID-19 vaccine. Assay used: immunoSEQ multiplex PCR; TCRdb lists only in-frame clones, some missing. The table has some 200,000 clones, approximately 90% seen once. The specimen was peripheral blood, collected 28 days after the second AZD1222 dose. The receptors stem from an adult who received the AZD1222 COVID-19 vaccine.

The V call is TRBV7-6, the J call TRBJ2-3; 12 nucleotides match TRBD2. Trimming took 4 bases from V and 5 from J; bases not matched to a gene: 4. The CDR3 length is 15 residues. Germline lookup yields CDR1 SGHVS and CDR2 FNYEAQ. The CDR3 DNA follows: TGTGCCAGCAGCTCTAGCGGGAGGGCCAGAGATACGCAGTATTTT. The encoded protein is CASSSSGRARDTQYF.

This clone was recorded once. V is TRBV19 and J is TRBJ1-6; D remains ambiguous. Per the germline V gene, CDR1 is LNHDA and CDR2 is SQIVND (reference sequence). This CDR3 has 12 residues. Between the trimmed V and J ends, which lost 5 bases and 11 bases, there was a span of 10 bases. Here the CDR3 DNA reads TGTGCCAGTAGTGCCCGGGAGCCACCCCTCCACTTT. Translation: CASSAREPPLHF. The full variable domain, with the rest looked up from reference TRBV19 and TRBJ1-6, is DGGITQSPKYLFRKEGQNVTLSCEQNLNHDAMYWYRQDPGQGLRLIYYSQIVNDFQKGDIAEGYSVSREKKESFPLTVTSAQKNPTAFYLCASSAREPPLHFGNGTRLTVT.

This chain links TRBV9 with TRBJ1-1; 10 nucleotides align to TRBD1. The germline V gene has CDR1 SGDLS and CDR2 YYNGEE. The CDR3 is made up of 15 amino acids. V gave up 3 bases and J gave up 3 bases; unmatched junction bases: 5. CDR3 region: CASSGGTGVYTEAFF. CDR3 DNA sequence: TGTGCCAGCAGCGGGGGGACAGGGGTTTACACTGAAGCTTTCTTT.

The genes are TRBV7-2 and TRBJ2-4, with 7 positions matching TRBD2. This CDR3 has 12 residues. CDR1 and CDR2 from the germline V gene are SGHTA and FQGNSA. V was clipped by 4 bases and J by 9 bases; unmatched bases: 3. The CDR3 DNA sequence: TGTGCCAGCAGCTGGGAGGGCCCCATTCAGTACTTC. This gives the protein CASSWEGPIQYF.

The gene calls are TRBV20-1 and TRBJ2-1; D remains ambiguous. The CDR3 loop spans 10 amino acids. With 5 bases removed from V and 6 bases from J, the gap between germline ends came to 5 bases. Germline V lookup: CDR1 DFQATT, CDR2 SNEGSKA (reference sequence). The CDR3 sequence: CSALGNEQFF. For the CDR3, the DNA is TGCAGTGCTTTAGGCAATGAGCAGTTCTTC.

The CDR3 reads CASSLAGRSYEQYF. CDR3 in DNA: TGTGCCAGCAGTTTAGCGGGGCGCTCCTACGAGCAGTACTTC. V gene TRBV28 combines with J gene TRBJ2-7; D might be TRBD2 (6 bases). This CDR3 spans 14 amino acids. CDR1 is MDHEN, CDR2 SYDVKM, per germline. With 2 bases removed from V and 0 bases from J, the gap between germline ends came to 8 bases.

The genes are TRBV11-2 and TRBJ1-6; 11 nucleotides align to TRBD1. The junction had 4 bases not matched to a gene; V was cut back by 5 bases and J by 4 bases. Germline V gives CDR1 SGHAT, CDR2 FQNNGV. There are 16 residues in the CDR3. The CDR3 loop is CASSPRDRGYNSPLHF. For the CDR3, the DNA is TGTGCCAGCAGCCCCCGGGACAGGGGGTATAATTCACCCCTCCACTTT.

The rearrangement uses TRBV28 and TRBJ2-1; D uncertain. The CDR3 has 17 residues. Germline V gives CDR1 MDHEN, CDR2 SYDVKM. V lost 5 bases, J lost 4 bases, and 21 bases lay in between. This chain's CDR3 is CASSPSRVSTVYNEQFF. The CDR3 coding sequence is TGTGCCAGCAGTCCCTCTCGTGTCAGCACGGTTTACAATGAGCAGTTCTTC.

The chain couples TRBV6-4 to TRBJ2-1; 11 positions match TRBD1. The CDR3 consists of 13 residues. CDR1 is MRHNA, CDR2 SNTAGT, per germline. The J segment lost 5 bases and the V segment lost 9 bases, leaving 3 bases of the junction unmatched. CDR3 sequence (DNA): TGTGCCAGACGGACAGGGGGCAACAATGAGCAGTTCTTC. Encoded protein: CARRTGGNNEQFF.

This clone was recorded a few times. V is TRBV6-5 and J is TRBJ2-7; 7 bases map to TRBD1. Germline values: CDR1 MNHEY, CDR2 SVGAGI. The CDR3 length is 11 residues. V gave up 8 bases and J gave up 6 bases; unmatched junction bases: 4. CDR3 coding DNA: TGTGCCAGCTCCGAGGGGGCCGAGCAGTACTTC. Translated: CASSEGAEQYF.

This clone is a singleton in its sample. With a far larger clone one base away, a read error is the likely cause. V gene TRBV6-2 or TRBV6-3 combines with J gene TRBJ1-2; weak D call: TRBD1 (5 bases). Germline V lookup: CDR1 MNHEY, CDR2 SVGEGT. V was clipped by 2 bases and J by 1 base, with 5 bases between them. This CDR3 region has 13 residues. CDR3 residues: CASSYGGNYGYTF. DNA for the CDR3: TGTGCCAGCAGTTACGGGGGTAACTATGGCTACACCTTC.

V usage is TRBV6-5 and J usage is TRBJ2-7; D gene unclear. The ends were cut back, 8 bases at V and 2 bases at J, with 19 bases in the middle. The CDR3 covers 15 residues. Germline V CDR1 and CDR2: MNHEY, SVGAGI. The CDR3 spells CASQTFQVEPYEQYF. The CDR3 coding sequence is TGTGCCAGCCAGACGTTCCAGGTAGAGCCCTACGAGCAGTACTTC.

This chain connects TRBV10-3 to TRBJ1-3; maybe TRBD1 (5 bases). The V end was cut by 9 bases, the J end by 0 bases, with 9 bases between. The germline gives CDR1 ENHRY, CDR2 SYGVKD. The CDR3 runs to 13 residues. CDR3 coding DNA: TGTGCCATTGGACATTTCTCTGGAAACACCATATATTTT. Translation: CAIGHFSGNTIYF.

The chain uses TRBV7-8 and TRBJ1-2; D is undetermined. Germline-derived CDR1 and CDR2 are SGHVS and FQNEAQ. The CDR3 extends over 15 amino acids. The germline V and J ends were trimmed by 1 base and 6 bases, with 15 bases remaining between them. The CDR3 loop reads CASSLGERARDGYTF. For the CDR3, the DNA is TGTGCCAGCAGCTTAGGAGAACGGGCACGGGATGGCTACACCTTC. The full variable domain, its missing parts supplied by reference TRBV7-8 and TRBJ1-2, is GAGVSQSPRYKVAKRGQDVALRCDPISGHVSLFWYQQALGQGPEFLTYFQNEAQLDKSGLPSDRFFAERPEGSVSTLKIQRTQQEDSAVYLCASSLGERARDGYTFGSGTRLTVV.

This chain uses TRBV4-2 with TRBJ2-5; D call uncertain. Germline V gene lookup returns CDR1 LGHNA and CDR2 YNFKEQ. This CDR3 is 15 amino acids long. The V and J ends lost 0 bases and 9 bases respectively, with 17 bases between them. The CDR3 region has the DNA TGTGCCAGCAGCCAAGACGGAAATGGCGCTAGAGCCCAGTACTTC. It codes for CASSQDGNGARAQYF.

The rearrangement links TRBV14 to TRBJ2-1; TRBD2 matches 9 bases. V shed 0 bases and J 7 bases; nucleotides not matched to a gene: 10. Germline-derived CDR1 and CDR2 are SGHDN and FVKESK. The CDR3 is 17 residues long. The CDR3 is CASSQERGLAGWNEQFF. CDR3 bases: TGTGCCAGCAGCCAAGAAAGGGGGCTAGCGGGATGGAATGAGCAGTTCTTC.

This chain links TRBV5-1 with TRBJ2-3, with D tentatively TRBD2 (5 bases). Trimming removed 7 bases at V and 1 base at J, with 10 bases between. The CDR3 has 13 residues. In germline, CDR1 is SGHRS, CDR2 YFSETQ. DNA for the CDR3: TGCGCCAGCCGGGATAGCGGCACAGATACGCAGTATTTT. Translation: CASRDSGTDTQYF.

The J gene is TRBJ1-3, the V gene TRBV4-2, with a tentative D call TRBD1 (6 bases). Trimming took 0 bases from V and 0 from J, leaving 18 bases between them. This CDR3 spans 19 amino acids. Germline CDR1 and CDR2: LGHNA and YNFKEQ. The chain's CDR3 is CASSQDRGGASSSGNTIYF. CDR3 coding DNA: TGTGCCAGCAGCCAAGATAGAGGGGGAGCCAGTTCCTCTGGAAACACCATATATTTT.

The chain employs TRBV2 and TRBJ1-4, with a tentative D call TRBD1 (6 bases). The germline V gene encodes CDR1 SNHLY and CDR2 FYNNEI. The CDR3 length is 15 residues. The germline V and J ends were trimmed by 6 bases and 0 bases, with 11 bases remaining between them. CDR3 residues: CASSGPGATNEKLFF. The CDR3 DNA reads as TGTGCCAGCAGCGGACCAGGGGCAACTAATGAAAAACTGTTTTTT.

V is TRBV6-5 and J is TRBJ2-7, with TRBD2 identical over 9 bases. Losses at the gene ends were 5 bases for V and 0 bases for J; bases not matched to a gene: 2. Germline V gives CDR1 MNHEY, CDR2 SVGAGI. The CDR3 extends over 14 amino acids. In DNA form, the CDR3 reads TGTGCCAGCAGTAGTAGCGGGAGCTCCTACGAGCAGTACTTC. Translation: CASSSSGSSYEQYF.

CDR3 loop: CASSLNSGQFFPGNTIYF. CDR3 sequence (DNA): TGTGCCAGCAGTCTCAATTCGGGACAGTTTTTTCCTGGAAACACCATATATTTT. The genes are TRBV9 and TRBJ1-3; 7 bases match TRBD1. Germline values: CDR1 SGDLS, CDR2 YYNGEE. The CDR3 sequence is 18 residues long. Trimming removed 5 bases from V and 2 bases from J; junction bases left unmatched: 16.

The J gene is TRBJ2-7, the V gene TRBV30; no clear D gene. This CDR3 is 13 amino acids long. V was pared by 3 bases and J by 0 bases, with 9 bases between. Per germline, CDR1 GTSNPN and CDR2 SVGIG (reference sequence). The CDR3 is CAWRWIRSYEQYF. CDR3 sequence (DNA): TGTGCCTGGAGGTGGATCCGCTCCTACGAGCAGTACTTC.

The V call is TRBV19, the J call TRBJ2-5; TRBD1 agrees at 8 bases. The CDR3 has 14 residues. The junction had 9 bases not matched to a gene; V was cut back by 7 bases and J by 5 bases. Germline values: CDR1 LNHDA, CDR2 SQIVND (reference sequence). CDR3 nucleotides: TGTGCCAGTAATTCCAGGGGGCGCCGGGAGACCCAGTACTTC. Translating gives CASNSRGRRETQYF. Based on the CDR3 plus reference TRBV19 and TRBJ2-5, the full variable domain is DGGITQSPKYLFRKEGQNVTLSCEQNLNHDAMYWYRQDPGQGLRLIYYSQIVNDFQKGDIAEGYSVSREKKESFPLTVTSAQKNPTAFYLCASNSRGRRETQYFGPGTRLLVL.

The V gene is TRBV27, the J gene TRBJ2-1, with 11 bases aligning to TRBD1. The CDR3 is 15 amino acids. From germline, CDR1 is MNHEY and CDR2 SMNVEV (reference sequence). V dropped 3 bases and J dropped 3; count of bases not matched to a gene: 1. The CDR3 coding sequence is TGTGCCAGCAGTTTGGGGACAGGGGGCTACAATGAGCAGTTCTTC. Its translation: CASSLGTGGYNEQFF.

The chain recombines TRBV7-2 with TRBJ2-1; D is ambiguous. The CDR3 runs to 15 residues. The germline CDR1 and CDR2 sequences are SGHTA and FQGNSA. The V end lost 1 base, the J end lost 0 bases, and 7 bases lay between the germline ends. CDR3 region: CASSLGRRSYNEQFF. CDR3 DNA sequence: TGTGCCAGCAGCTTAGGGCGGCGCTCCTACAATGAGCAGTTCTTC.

The chain has TRBV13 and TRBJ2-7; 11 bases map to TRBD2. The CDR3 runs to 15 residues. From germline, CDR1 is PRHDT and CDR2 FYEKMQ (reference sequence). Germline trimming cut 5 bases from V and 3 bases from J; bases unmatched to any gene: 6. CDR3 in amino acids: CASSLSGRAIYEQYF. The CDR3 coding sequence is TGTGCCAGCAGCCTTAGCGGGAGGGCAATCTACGAGCAGTACTTC.